The 20 T cell receptor beta chains reported below all come from one sample, sequenced in a study of CD8+ T cells in alopecia areata. Sequencing used cDNA as its template, made by extracting RNA and reverse transcribing it. Assay used: immunoSEQ multiplex PCR; TCRdb lists only in-frame clones, some missing. Among roughly 250,000 clones, roughly 69% were seen once, and the ten largest hold 1% to 1.5%. Sequencing was performed on CD4+ T cells sorted from blood, taken at week 0. These receptors all come from a human donor with alopecia areata.

This sequence joins TRBV30 and TRBJ1-1; D call uncertain. This CDR3 comprises 13 residues. Germline-derived CDR1 and CDR2 are GTSNPN and SVGIG (reference sequence). The ends were cut back, 4 bases at V and 0 bases at J, with 9 bases in the middle. CDR3 DNA sequence: TGTGCCTGGACTGCGACTCTGAACACTGAAGCTTTCTTT. This gives the protein CAWTATLNTEAFF. Full variable domain (remainder filled in from reference TRBV30 and TRBJ1-1): SQTIHQWPATLVQPVGSPLSLECTVEGTSNPNLYWYRQAAGRGLQLLFYSVGIGQISSEVPQNLSASRPQDRQFILSSKKLLLSDSGFYLCAWTATLNTEAFFGQGTRLTVV.

This chain uses TRBV15 with TRBJ1-1; D remains ambiguous. Looked up from germline, CDR1 is LNHNV and CDR2 is YYDKDF (reference sequence). There are 16 residues in the CDR3. The V and J ends lost 0 bases and 4 bases respectively, with 15 bases between them. CDR3 amino acids: CATSRDEFKDRTEAFF. In DNA, the CDR3 is TGTGCCACCAGCAGAGATGAATTTAAGGATCGCACTGAAGCTTTCTTT. Full variable domain (remainder filled in from reference TRBV15 and TRBJ1-1): DAMVIQNPRYQVTQFGKPVTLSCSQTLNHNVMYWYQQKSSQAPKLLFHYYDKDFNNEADTPDNFQSRRPNTSFCFLDIRSPGLGDTAMYLCATSRDEFKDRTEAFFGQGTRLTVV.

The rearrangement links TRBV29-1 to TRBJ2-5; TRBD2 might be the D (6 bases). In germline, CDR1 is SQVTM, CDR2 ANQGSEA. CDR3 length: 12 residues. Trimming removed 6 bases at V and 5 bases at J, with 13 bases between. CDR3 DNA: TGCAGCGTCCCGCGGGGTGGGGAGACCCAGTACTTC. This sequence encodes CSVPRGGETQYF.

This chain connects TRBV30 to TRBJ1-2; 8 bases match TRBD1. CDR3 length: 15 residues. Germline V gives CDR1 GTSNPN, CDR2 SVGIG (reference sequence). J lost 3 bases, V lost 2 bases, and 8 bases had no gene match. The CDR3 loop reads CAWSTPAGGHYGYTF. The CDR3 region has the DNA TGTGCCTGGAGTACCCCGGCAGGGGGCCACTATGGCTACACCTTC.

The chain couples TRBV4-2 to TRBJ1-5; tentatively, D is TRBD1 (5 bases). V was shortened by 4 bases and J by 0 bases, with 10 bases between the two germline ends. CDR3 length: 15 residues. Germline CDR1 reads LGHNA; CDR2 reads YNFKEQ. The CDR3 region has the DNA TGTGCCAGCAGCCGGGACGGCTATAGCAATCAGCCCCAGCATTTT. As protein: CASSRDGYSNQPQHF.

This chain joins TRBV30 and TRBJ2-7; possible D gene TRBD1, 6 bases. V dropped 2 bases and J dropped 2 bases, with 10 bases sitting between them. Germline values: CDR1 GTSNPN, CDR2 SVGIG (reference sequence). The CDR3 sequence is 13 residues long. CDR3 protein: CAWSRDTTYEQYF. DNA for the CDR3: TGTGCCTGGAGTAGGGACACTACCTACGAGCAGTACTTC.

The chain uses TRBV29-1 and TRBJ2-5; maybe TRBD2 (6 bases). In germline, CDR1 is SQVTM, CDR2 ANQGSEA. Trimming left V 4 bases short and J 4 bases short, with 10 bases between. The CDR3 has 12 amino acids. The DNA of the CDR3 is TGCAGCGTTGTGTGGGGAGGAGAGACCCAGTACTTC. Translating gives CSVVWGGETQYF.

V gene TRBV6-1 combines with J gene TRBJ2-1; 13 nucleotides match TRBD2. Losses at the gene ends were 7 bases for V and 5 bases for J; bases not matched to a gene: 5. This CDR3 is 15 amino acids long. In germline, CDR1 is MNHNS, CDR2 SASEGT. CDR3 sequence (DNA): TGTGCCAGCATCCCAGGGACTAGCGGGAACAATGAGCAGTTCTTC. It specifies CASIPGTSGNNEQFF.

This chain links TRBV29-1 with TRBJ1-1, with TRBD1 matching over 10 bases. Per the germline V gene, CDR1 is SQVTM and CDR2 is ANQGSEA. The CDR3 runs to 13 residues. Germline trimming cut 5 bases from V and 3 bases from J; bases unmatched to any gene: 3. CDR3 nucleotide sequence: TGCAGCGTTCTGGGACAGGGGTACACTGAAGCTTTCTTT. This gives the protein CSVLGQGYTEAFF.

The genes are TRBV25-1 and TRBJ1-2; D ambiguous. V was cut by 3 bases and J by 8 bases, with 13 bases left in between. Germline CDR1 reads MGHDK; CDR2 reads SYGVNS. The CDR3 length is 13 residues. The CDR3 reads CASSEPGIEGYTF. In DNA form, the CDR3 reads TGTGCCAGCAGTGAGCCGGGAATCGAGGGCTACACCTTC.

This clone appeared a few times. This chain links TRBV30 with TRBJ2-1; TRBD2 matches 14 bases. The germline CDR1 and CDR2 sequences are GTSNPN and SVGIG (reference sequence). V shed 2 bases and J 9 bases; nucleotides not matched to a gene: 6. The CDR3 contains 15 residues. CDR3 DNA sequence: TGTGCCTGGAGTACGGGACTAGCGGGGGCGGGTGAGCAGTTCTTC. This sequence encodes CAWSTGLAGAGEQFF.

This clone was found once. J is TRBJ1-2 and V is TRBV7-6, with TRBD1 matching 8 bases. V dropped 2 bases and J dropped 6; count of bases not matched to a gene: 8. CDR1 is SGHVS, CDR2 FNYEAQ, per germline. This CDR3 contains 15 residues. Written as DNA, the CDR3 is TGTGCCAGCAGCTTAACCCCGGACAGGGTTGATGGCTACACCTTC. It translates to CASSLTPDRVDGYTF.

The rearrangement joins TRBV30 to TRBJ2-5, with 7 nucleotides matching TRBD1. The ends lost 7 bases at V and 2 bases at J; junction bases unmatched: 4. CDR1 is GTSNPN, CDR2 SVGIG, per germline (reference sequence). The CDR3 is made up of 12 amino acids. The CDR3 bases are TGTGCCTTTGGGGACAGTCAAGAGACCCAGTACTTC. Protein product: CAFGDSQETQYF.

The chain joins TRBV7-6 to TRBJ2-6; no definite D call. The V end lost 2 bases, the J end lost 2 bases, and 4 bases lay between the germline ends. CDR1 is SGHVS, CDR2 FNYEAQ, per germline. The CDR3 runs 14 residues. Written as DNA, the CDR3 is TGTGCCAGCAGCTTACTTGCTGGGGCCAACGTCCTGACTTTC. Its protein product is CASSLLAGANVLTF. Based on the CDR3 plus reference TRBV7-6 and TRBJ2-6, the full variable domain is GAGVSQSPRYKVTKRGQDVALRCDPISGHVSLYWYRQALGQGPEFLTYFNYEAQQDKSGLPNDRFSAERPEGSISTLTIQRTEQRDSAMYRCASSLLAGANVLTFGAGSRLTVL.

Details on this clone: Other DNA sequences in this sample translate to the same CDR3. V is TRBV30 and J is TRBJ1-1; maybe TRBD1 (5 bases). Germline CDR1 reads GTSNPN; CDR2 reads SVGIG (reference sequence). V dropped 0 bases and J dropped 4 bases, with 6 bases sitting between them. The CDR3 sequence is 12 residues long. Written as DNA, the CDR3 is TGTGCCTGGAGTGTAAGGGGCACTGAAGCTTTCTTT. Encoded protein: CAWSVRGTEAFF. The full variable domain, rest sourced from reference TRBV30 and TRBJ1-1, is SQTIHQWPATLVQPVGSPLSLECTVEGTSNPNLYWYRQAAGRGLQLLFYSVGIGQISSEVPQNLSASRPQDRQFILSSKKLLLSDSGFYLCAWSVRGTEAFFGQGTRLTVV.

V and J are TRBV12-5 and TRBJ1-1; D uncertain. This CDR3 spans 13 amino acids. V shed 1 base and J shed 2 bases, with 5 bases lying between them. Germline V gives CDR1 LGHNT, CDR2 FRNRAP. For the CDR3, the DNA is TGTGCTAGTGGTTTGGCCTCCAACACTGAAGCTTTCTTT. Its protein is CASGLASNTEAFF.

This clone was seen only once. A much larger clone lies one base from this, so it may be a read error. The chain uses TRBV9 and TRBJ2-5; D possibly corresponds to TRBD1 (6 bases). Looked up from germline, CDR1 is SGDLS and CDR2 is YYNGEE. Trimming pared 4 bases from V and 2 bases from J, leaving 9 bases between. The CDR3 runs 13 residues. CDR3 sequence: CASSPRGQETQYF. In DNA form, the CDR3 reads TGTGCCAGCAGCCCGAGGGGGCAAGAGACCCAGTACTTC. Combining the CDR3 with reference TRBV9 and TRBJ2-5 gives the whole variable domain DSGVTQTPKHLITATGQRVTLRCSPRSGDLSVYWYQQSLDQGLQFLIQYYNGEERAKGNILERFSAQQFPDLHSELNLSSLELGDSALYFCASSPRGQETQYFGPGTRLLVL.

This clone was seen more than once but under ten times. The V gene is TRBV6-5, the J gene TRBJ2-2, with D possibly matching TRBD1 (6 bases). V shed 5 bases and J shed 3 bases, with 13 bases lying between them. The germline V gene has CDR1 MNHEY and CDR2 SVGAGI. The CDR3 consists of 15 residues. CDR3 bases: TGTGCCAGCAGTGGAGGACAGAGCTACACCGGGGAGCTGTTTTTT. The encoded protein is CASSGGQSYTGELFF.

CDR3 bases: TGTGCCAGCACCCAATCGGAGACCCAGTACTTC. It yields the protein CASTQSETQYF. The chain carries TRBV2 and TRBJ2-5, with D unclear. Germline lookup yields CDR1 SNHLY and CDR2 FYNNEI. This CDR3 comprises 11 residues. Trimming removed 7 bases at V and 5 bases at J, with 8 bases between.

The J gene is TRBJ2-5, the V gene TRBV2; D not certain. The V end was cut by 2 bases, the J end by 6 bases, with 10 bases between. Per the germline V gene, CDR1 is SNHLY and CDR2 is FYNNEI. The CDR3 runs to 13 residues. CDR3 in amino acids: CASSEMDVKTQYF. The CDR3 DNA sequence: TGTGCCAGCAGTGAAATGGATGTAAAGACCCAGTACTTC.